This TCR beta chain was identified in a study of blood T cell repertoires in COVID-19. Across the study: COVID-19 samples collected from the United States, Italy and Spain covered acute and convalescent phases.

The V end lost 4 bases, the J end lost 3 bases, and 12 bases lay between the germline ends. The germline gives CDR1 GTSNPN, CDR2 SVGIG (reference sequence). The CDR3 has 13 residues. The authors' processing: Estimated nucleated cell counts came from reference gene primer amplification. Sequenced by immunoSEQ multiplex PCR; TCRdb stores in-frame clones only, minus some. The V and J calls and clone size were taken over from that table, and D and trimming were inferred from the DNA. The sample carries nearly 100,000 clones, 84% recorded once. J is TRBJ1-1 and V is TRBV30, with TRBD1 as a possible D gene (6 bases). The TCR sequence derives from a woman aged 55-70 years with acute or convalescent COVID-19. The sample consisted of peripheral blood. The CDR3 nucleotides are TGTGCCTGGAACACCAACAGGGACACTGAAGCTTTCTTT. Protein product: CAWNTNRDTEAFF. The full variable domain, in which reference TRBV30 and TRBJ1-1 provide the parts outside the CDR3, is SQTIHQWPATLVQPVGSPLSLECTVEGTSNPNLYWYRQAAGRGLQLLFYSVGIGQISSEVPQNLSASRPQDRQFILSSKKLLLSDSGFYLCAWNTNRDTEAFFGQGTRLTVV.